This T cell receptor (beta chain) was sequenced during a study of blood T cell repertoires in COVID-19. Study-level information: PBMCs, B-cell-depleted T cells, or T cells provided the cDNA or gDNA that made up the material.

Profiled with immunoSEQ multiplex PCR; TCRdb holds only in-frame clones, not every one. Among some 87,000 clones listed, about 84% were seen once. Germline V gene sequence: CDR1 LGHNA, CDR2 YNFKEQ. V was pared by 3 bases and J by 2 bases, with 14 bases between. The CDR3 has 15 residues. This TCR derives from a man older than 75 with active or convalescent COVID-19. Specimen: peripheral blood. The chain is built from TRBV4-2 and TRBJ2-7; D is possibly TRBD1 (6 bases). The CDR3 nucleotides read TGTGCCAGCAGCCAGGCGACAGGACAAACCTACGAGCAGTACTTC. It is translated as CASSQATGQTYEQYF.